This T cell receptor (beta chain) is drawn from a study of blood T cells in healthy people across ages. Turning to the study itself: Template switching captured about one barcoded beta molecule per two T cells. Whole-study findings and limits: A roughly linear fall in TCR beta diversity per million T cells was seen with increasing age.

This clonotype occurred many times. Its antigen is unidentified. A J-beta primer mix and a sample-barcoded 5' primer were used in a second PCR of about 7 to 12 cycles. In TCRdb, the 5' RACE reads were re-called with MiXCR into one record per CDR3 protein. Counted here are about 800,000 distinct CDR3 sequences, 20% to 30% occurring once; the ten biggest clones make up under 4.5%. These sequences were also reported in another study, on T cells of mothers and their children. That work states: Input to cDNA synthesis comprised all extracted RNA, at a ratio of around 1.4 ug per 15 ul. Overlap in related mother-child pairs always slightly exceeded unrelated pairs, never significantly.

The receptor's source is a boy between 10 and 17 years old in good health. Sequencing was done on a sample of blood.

The CDR3 sequence is CASSRNNDQETQYF. CDR3 DNA: TGTGCCAGCAGCCGGAACAACGACCAAGAGACCCAGTACTTC. The chain is built from TRBV7-6 and TRBJ2-5; D gene unclear. Germline V gives CDR1 SGHVS, CDR2 FNYEAQ. The ends were cut back, 5 bases at V and 0 bases at J, with 10 bases in the middle. The CDR3 covers 14 residues.